The rows below give T cell receptor beta chains drawn from one sample of a study of T cells in narcolepsy. The repertoire was sequenced with immunoSEQ multiplex PCR; TCRdb's copy has only in-frame clones and lacks some. The sample contains tens of thousands of clones, more than 70% of which appear only once. The sequenced sample was memory (CD45RA-) CD4+ T cells from blood. The origin of the receptors is a human donor in good health. Both conserved end residues are part of each CDR3. A D gene is named only where the DNA matches it firmly. Some rows have no size entry. The others give once, few or many, or a class for an expanded clone.

j_call	d_call	clone_size	v_call	cdr3_nt	cdr3_aa
TRBJ1-3	NA	NA	TRBV30	TGTGCCTGGAGTTTTCCAAGCTCTGGAAACACCATATATTTT	CAWSFPSSGNTIYF
TRBJ1-1	NA	NA	TRBV18	TGTGCCAGCTCACCACCGGACTTGAACACTGAAGCTTTCTTT	CASSPPDLNTEAFF
TRBJ1-2	NA	NA	TRBV7-6	TGTGCCAGCAGCCGAAGACAGATTAACTATGGCTACACCTTC	CASSRRQINYGYTF
TRBJ1-1	NA	NA	TRBV28	TGTGCCAGCAGTTTAGCGAACACTGAAGCTTTCTTT	CASSLANTEAFF
TRBJ1-2	TRBD1	NA	TRBV18	TGTGCCAGCTCACCTCAGGCAGGGGGCAACTATGGCTACACCTTC	CASSPQAGGNYGYTF
TRBJ1-2	TRBD1	NA	TRBV10-3	TGTGCCATCAGTGAGTCGAGGGGACAGGCTGGTGGCTACACCTTC	CAISESRGQAGGYTF
TRBJ1-6	NA	NA	TRBV6-5	TGTGCCAGCACCCTACACAGGGCGGATAATTCACCCCTCCACTTT	CASTLHRADNSPLHF
TRBJ1-5	NA	few	TRBV7-9	TGTGCCAGCAGCCACAGGGACCAGCCCCAGCATTTT	CASSHRDQPQHF
TRBJ1-5	NA	NA	TRBV6-6	TGTGCCAGCAAGAGGAGAGAATATAGCAATCAGCCCCAGCATTTT	CASKRREYSNQPQHF
TRBJ2-7	TRBD1	NA	TRBV5-5	TGTGCCAGCAGTCCTCGACAGGGGGGGACCTACGAGCAGTACTTC	CASSPRQGGTYEQYF
TRBJ2-7	NA	NA	TRBV7-2	TGTGCCAGCAGCTTTGGACAGAGCGAGCAGTACTTC	CASSFGQSEQYF
TRBJ2-5	TRBD2	NA	TRBV5-8	TGTGCCAGCAGCTTCGGGACTAGCGGAGAGACCCAGTACTTC	CASSFGTSGETQYF
TRBJ2-4	NA	NA	TRBV5-1	TGCGCCAGCACCGACCTACAGGGAGCTAAGGGCATTCAGTACTTC	CASTDLQGAKGIQYF
TRBJ2-1	NA	NA	TRBV28	TGTGCCGTGCCAGGACGGGGGCTCAATGAGCAGTTCTTC	CAVPGRGLNEQFF
TRBJ2-7	TRBD1	NA	TRBV27	TGTGCCAGCAGCTCAGACAGGGCTTACGAGCAGTACTTC	CASSSDRAYEQYF
TRBJ2-2	NA	NA	TRBV7-7	TGTGCCAGCCTCACTGGGCCCGGGGAGCTGTTTTTT	CASLTGPGELFF
TRBJ2-7	NA	NA	TRBV28	TGTGCCAGCAGTTTCGTGGGGGAGCAGTACTTC	CASSFVGEQYF
TRBJ1-2	TRBD1	NA	TRBV30	TGTGCCTGGAACGGGAGGGACAGGGGGCGAACAAACTATGGCTACACCTTC	CAWNGRDRGRTNYGYTF
TRBJ2-7	TRBD2	NA	TRBV7-2	TGTGCCAGCAGCTCGAGGACTAGCGGGAGGTTCAGAAGATACGAGCAGTACTTC	CASSSRTSGRFRRYEQYF
TRBJ2-5	NA	few	TRBV18	TGTGCCAGCTCGGTTTTACAGGGAAAGAAAGAGACCCAGTACTTC	CASSVLQGKKETQYF
TRBJ2-1	NA	NA	TRBV4-3	TGCGCCAGCAGCCGCCGTCTAGGCTACAATGAGCAGTTCTTC	CASSRRLGYNEQFF
TRBJ2-1	TRBD1	NA	TRBV7-9	TGTGCCAGCAGCCCCTGGACAGGGGGCTACAATGAGCAGTTCTTC	CASSPWTGGYNEQFF
TRBJ2-5	NA	once	TRBV4-3	TGCGCCAGCAGCCAGACCCCTAGAGTCGGGACCCAGTACTTC	CASSQTPRVGTQYF
TRBJ1-3	NA	few	TRBV20-1	TGCAGTGCAAGGACTGGAAACACCATATATTTT	CSARTGNTIYF
TRBJ1-3	NA	few	TRBV12-5	TGTGCTAGTGCTCCAAGCTCTGGAAACACCATATATTTT	CASAPSSGNTIYF
TRBJ2-2	TRBD2	NA	TRBV2	TGTGCCAGCACTCGACAGCCGGGACTACCCACCGGGGAGCTGTTTTTT	CASTRQPGLPTGELFF
TRBJ2-7	NA	NA	TRBV2	TGTGCCAGCAGTGTAAAACAGAACTCCTACGAGCAGTACTTC	CASSVKQNSYEQYF
TRBJ2-2	NA	few	TRBV4-3	TGCGCCAGCAGCCAAGATGGCACCGGGGAGCTGTTTTTT	CASSQDGTGELFF
TRBJ2-2	NA	NA	TRBV5-6	TGTGCCAGCAGCTTGGAAGGACCCCGTTTGGGGCCCGGGGAGCTGTTTTTT	CASSLEGPRLGPGELFF
TRBJ1-6	NA	NA	TRBV7-8	TGTGCCAGCAGCTTAAGGCAAACAAATTCACCCCTCCACTTT	CASSLRQTNSPLHF
TRBJ1-2	NA	NA	TRBV7-2	TGTGCCAGCAGCTTATATTTGGGGGATGGCTACACCTTC	CASSLYLGDGYTF
TRBJ2-2	NA	NA	TRBV6-6	TGTGCCAGCACCTTATCCAGGGTGGTCGGGGAGCTGTTTTTT	CASTLSRVVGELFF